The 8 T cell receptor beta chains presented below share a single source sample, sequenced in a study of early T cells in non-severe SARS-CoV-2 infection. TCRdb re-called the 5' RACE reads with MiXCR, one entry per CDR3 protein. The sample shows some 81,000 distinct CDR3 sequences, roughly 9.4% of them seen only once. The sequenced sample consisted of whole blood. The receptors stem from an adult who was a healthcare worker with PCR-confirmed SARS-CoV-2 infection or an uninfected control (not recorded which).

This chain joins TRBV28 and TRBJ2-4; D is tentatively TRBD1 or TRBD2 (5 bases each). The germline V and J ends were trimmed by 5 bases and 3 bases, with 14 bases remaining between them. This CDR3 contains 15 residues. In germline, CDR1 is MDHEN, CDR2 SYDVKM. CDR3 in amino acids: CASSPGPGDKNIQYF. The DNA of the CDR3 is TGTGCCAGCAGTCCGGGACCCGGGGACAAAAACATTCAGTACTTC.

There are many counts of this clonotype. The CDR3 nucleotides are TGCGCCAGCAGACGGGAGAGGGCGGCTAGCACAGATACGCAGTATTTT. Amino acid sequence: CASRRERAASTDTQYF. The chain combines TRBV5-1 with TRBJ2-3; the D gene is possibly TRBD2 (6 bases). CDR1 is SGHRS, CDR2 YFSETQ, per germline. The CDR3 is 16 residues long. V was trimmed by 5 bases and J by 0 bases, leaving 16 bases between them. Combining the CDR3 with reference TRBV5-1 and TRBJ2-3 gives the whole variable domain KAGVTQTPRYLIKTRGQQVTLSCSPISGHRSVSWYQQTPGQGLQFLFEYFSETQRNKGNFPGRFSGRQFSNSRSEMNVSTLELGDSALYLCASRRERAASTDTQYFGPGTRLTVL.

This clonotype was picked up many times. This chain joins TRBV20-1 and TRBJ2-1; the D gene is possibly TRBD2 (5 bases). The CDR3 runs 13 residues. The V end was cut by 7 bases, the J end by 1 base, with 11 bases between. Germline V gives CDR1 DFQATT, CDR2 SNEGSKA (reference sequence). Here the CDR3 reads CSVRDLSYNEQFF. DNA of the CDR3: TGCAGTGTTCGGGATTTGTCCTACAATGAGCAGTTCTTC.

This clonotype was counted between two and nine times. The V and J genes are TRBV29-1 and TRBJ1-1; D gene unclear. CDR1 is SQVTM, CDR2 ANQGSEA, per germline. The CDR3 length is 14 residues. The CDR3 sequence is CIPRRWGVWAEAFF. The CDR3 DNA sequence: TGCATCCCGCGGAGGTGGGGAGTTTGGGCTGAAGCTTTCTTT.

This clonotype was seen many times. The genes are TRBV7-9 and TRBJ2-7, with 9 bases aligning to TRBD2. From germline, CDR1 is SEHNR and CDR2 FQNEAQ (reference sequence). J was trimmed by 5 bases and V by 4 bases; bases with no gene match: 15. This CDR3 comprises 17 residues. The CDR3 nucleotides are TGTGCCAGCAGCTCCCGGAGTAGCGGGGGATTGAAGGACGAGCAGTACTTC. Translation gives CASSSRSSGGLKDEQYF.

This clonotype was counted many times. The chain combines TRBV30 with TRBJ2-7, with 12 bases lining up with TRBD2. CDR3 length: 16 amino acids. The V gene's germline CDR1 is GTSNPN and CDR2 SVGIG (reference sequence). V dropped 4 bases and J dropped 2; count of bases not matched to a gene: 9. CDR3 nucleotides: TGTGCCTGGACTAACCCGGGACTAGCGGGCACCTACGAGCAGTACTTC. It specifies CAWTNPGLAGTYEQYF.

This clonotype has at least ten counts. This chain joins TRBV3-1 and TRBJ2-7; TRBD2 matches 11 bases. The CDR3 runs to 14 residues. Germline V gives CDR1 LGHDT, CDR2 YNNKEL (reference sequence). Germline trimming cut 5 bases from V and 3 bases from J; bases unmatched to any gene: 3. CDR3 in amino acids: CASSATSGGYEQYF. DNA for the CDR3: TGTGCCAGCAGCGCAACTAGCGGGGGCTACGAGCAGTACTTC.

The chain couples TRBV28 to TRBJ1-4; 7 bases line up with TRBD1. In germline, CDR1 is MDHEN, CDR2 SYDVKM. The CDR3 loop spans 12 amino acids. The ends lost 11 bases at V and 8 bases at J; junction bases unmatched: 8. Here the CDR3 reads CASGGLNEKLFF. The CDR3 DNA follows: TGTGCCTCAGGGGGGTTGAACGAAAAACTGTTTTTT.